This T cell receptor (beta chain) was identified during a study of cytomegalovirus exposure and HLA in healthy donors. Trimming shortened V by 4 bases and J by 0 bases, and 10 bases separated the two germline ends. From germline, CDR1 is SGHAT and CDR2 FQNNGV. The CDR3 length is 15 residues. Points from the study as a whole: The authors later found TCR association rates varying by HLA locus, with DRB1 most and HLA-C fewest. Looking again later, the authors saw that most CMV-associated TCR beta chains seemed HLA-restricted.

Primers: 60 Vbeta forward and 13 Jbeta reverse. The protocol was immunoSEQ multiplex PCR, while the TCRdb copy is restricted to in-frame clones and leaves out a portion. The table shows some 200,000 clones, with about 84% occurring only once. In the case of this clone: Its antigen is as yet unknown.

This TCR came from a man aged 45-65 years in good health and CMV-seronegative. This rearrangement joins TRBV11-2 to TRBJ1-3; D ambiguous. Sequencing was done on a sample of PBMCs. CDR3 DNA sequence: TGTGCCAGCAGCTCATCGGGGTTCTCTGGAAACACCATATATTTT. This translates into CASSSSGFSGNTIYF.